Listed here are 31 T cell receptor beta chains from one sample, sequenced in a study of T cell responses to AZD1222 COVID-19 vaccine. Sequencing was performed with immunoSEQ multiplex PCR; in TCRdb, only in-frame clones are kept and a portion is missing. The sample lists some 200,000 clones, roughly 92% occurring once. The sample consisted of peripheral blood, taken 28 days after the second dose of the MenACWY control vaccine. These receptors were taken from an adult who received the MenACWY meningococcal vaccine as a control.

V gene TRBV6-5 combines with J gene TRBJ1-6, with D perhaps matching TRBD1 (5 bases). The CDR3 runs to 15 residues. Germline V gene data show CDR1 as MNHEY and CDR2 as SVGAGI. V lost 6 bases to trimming and J lost 10 bases, with 19 bases between them. CDR3 loop: CASSPTLGAGSPLHF. In DNA form, the CDR3 reads TGTGCCAGCAGCCCAACGCTCGGGGCAGGGTCACCCCTCCACTTT.

The chain joins TRBV9 to TRBJ1-6; D is ambiguous. Germline CDR1 reads SGDLS; CDR2 reads YYNGEE. This CDR3 comprises 14 residues. V was trimmed by 0 bases and J by 6 bases, leaving 7 bases between them. The CDR3 reads CASSVGQANSPLHF. Here the CDR3 DNA reads TGTGCCAGCAGCGTAGGGCAGGCTAATTCACCCCTCCACTTT.

V is TRBV7-9 and J is TRBJ1-6, with TRBD1 identical over 7 bases. The ends lost 5 bases at V and 10 bases at J; junction bases unmatched: 17. CDR1 SEHNR and CDR2 FQNEAQ come from the germline V gene (reference sequence). There are 17 residues in the CDR3. CDR3 loop: CASSRPTFGQGGSPLHF. The CDR3 DNA reads TGTGCCAGCAGCCGCCCCACATTTGGGCAGGGGGGATCACCCCTCCACTTT.

This clone was observed a handful of times. The rearrangement joins TRBV24-1 to TRBJ2-3; TRBD1 aligns across 11 bases. The J segment lost 6 bases and the V segment lost 5 bases, leaving 12 bases of the junction unmatched. Germline V gene sequence: CDR1 KGHDR, CDR2 SFDVKD. CDR3 length: 17 residues. This CDR3 is CATSGYGGQGAGDTQYF. The DNA of the CDR3 is TGTGCCACCAGTGGTTACGGCGGACAGGGGGCGGGGGATACGCAGTATTTT.

CDR3 nucleotides: TGTGCCAGCAGTTTATTAGGGGTCGGTCAGCCCCAGCATTTT. Its protein is CASSLLGVGQPQHF. The chain is built from TRBV28 and TRBJ1-5; possible D gene TRBD1, 5 bases. Germline V gene data show CDR1 as MDHEN and CDR2 as SYDVKM. This CDR3 is built from 14 residues. V lost 1 base to trimming and J lost 6 bases, with 10 bases between them.

The CDR3 region is CASSVTGDVTGELFF. CDR3 sequence (DNA): TGTGCCAGCTCAGTTACGGGAGATGTCACCGGGGAGCTGTTTTTT. The genes are TRBV18 and TRBJ2-2; maybe TRBD2 (6 bases). Per the germline V gene, CDR1 is KGHSH and CDR2 is LQKENI. Trimming took 5 bases from V and 4 from J, leaving 14 bases between them. The CDR3 has 15 amino acids. Full variable domain (remainder filled in from reference TRBV18 and TRBJ2-2): NAGVMQNPRHLVRRRGQEARLRCSPMKGHSHVYWYRQLPEEGLKFMVYLQKENIIDESGMPKERFSAEFPKEGPSILRIQQVVRGDSAAYFCASSVTGDVTGELFFGEGSRLTVL.

The CDR3 spells CASSFSGNYGYTF. CDR3 nucleotides: TGTGCCAGCAGTTTCTCAGGGAACTATGGCTACACCTTC. V usage is TRBV12-3 or TRBV12-4 and J usage is TRBJ1-2; D perhaps matches TRBD1 (5 bases). V was pared by 3 bases and J by 2 bases, with 7 bases between. The CDR3 is 13 amino acids.

This rearrangement joins TRBV10-3 to TRBJ2-7; 8 bases are a match to TRBD2. CDR3 length: 15 residues. From germline, CDR1 is ENHRY and CDR2 SYGVKD. V lost 5 bases and J lost 2; bases outside the gene matches: 8. CDR3 in DNA: TGTGCCATCAGTTACACTAGCGGAGGAACCTACGAGCAGTACTTC. Residues: CAISYTSGGTYEQYF.

The rearrangement uses TRBV6-5 and TRBJ1-5; D is uncertain. The CDR3 covers 16 residues. Trimming pared 2 bases from V and 0 bases from J, leaving 11 bases between. The germline CDR1 and CDR2 sequences are MNHEY and SVGAGI. CDR3 amino acids: CASSYGVPYSNQPQHF. Here the CDR3 DNA reads TGTGCCAGCAGTTACGGGGTCCCTTATAGCAATCAGCCCCAGCATTTT.

The rearrangement links TRBV3-1 (or the pseudogene TRBV3-2) to TRBJ1-2; unclear D gene. CDR1 and CDR2 from the germline V gene are LGHDT and YNNKEL (reference sequence). The CDR3 is 15 amino acids. V was cut by 1 base and J by 4 bases, with 13 bases left in between. The chain's CDR3 is CASSQANLQSYGYTF. CDR3 in DNA: TGTGCCAGCAGCCAAGCGAATTTACAGAGCTATGGCTACACCTTC.

This clone appeared a single time. The V and J genes are TRBV7-9 and TRBJ2-3; D is unclear. CDR1 is SEHNR and CDR2 is FQNEAQ in the germline V gene (reference sequence). The CDR3 is 13 residues long. Trimming removed 1 base at V and 6 bases at J, with 8 bases between. The CDR3 spells CASSLGTLDTQYF. The CDR3 DNA follows: TGTGCCAGCAGCTTAGGGACCCTCGATACGCAGTATTTT.

This sequence joins TRBV5-1 and TRBJ2-5; TRBD2 matches 8 bases. This CDR3 comprises 15 residues. V lost 1 base, J lost 3 bases, and 5 bases stayed unmatched. Germline CDR1 is SGHRS and CDR2 is YFSETQ. CDR3 protein: CASSLRPAGEETQYF. CDR3 bases: TGCGCCAGCAGCTTGCGGCCAGCGGGAGAAGAGACCCAGTACTTC.

This chain links TRBV12-3 or TRBV12-4 with TRBJ1-6, with D unclear. Trimming removed 7 bases from V and 7 bases from J, with 11 bases in between. CDR3 length equals 13 residues. The CDR3 loop is CASTPVRNSPLHF. For the CDR3, the DNA is TGTGCCAGCACTCCCGTCCGCAATTCACCCCTCCACTTT.

V and J are TRBV19 and TRBJ2-3, with D possibly being TRBD2 (6 bases). Trimming cost V 6 bases and J 2 bases, with 12 bases left between them. The germline CDR1 and CDR2 sequences are LNHDA and SQIVND (reference sequence). The CDR3 extends over 14 amino acids. CDR3 region: CASRNPGVTDTQYF. The CDR3 nucleotides read TGTGCCAGTAGAAATCCGGGAGTCACAGATACGCAGTATTTT.

V gene TRBV6-5 combines with J gene TRBJ1-2, with D possibly TRBD1 on 6 matching bases. The CDR3 consists of 13 residues. Germline CDR1 MNHEY, CDR2 SVGAGI. Trimming took 5 bases from V and 8 from J, leaving 15 bases between them. CDR3 nucleotide sequence: TGTGCCAGCAGTCAGGACAGACGGGGAGGCTACACCTTC. Translation: CASSQDRRGGYTF.

Here the CDR3 reads CASSLDRSYGYTF. CDR3 nucleotides: TGTGCCAGCAGCTTAGACAGAAGCTATGGCTACACCTTC. V usage is TRBV7-2 and J usage is TRBJ1-2; the D is unclear. Between the trimmed V and J ends, which lost 1 base and 4 bases, there was a span of 7 bases. The CDR3 contains 13 residues. Germline assignment: CDR1 SGHTA and CDR2 FQGNSA.

The V gene is TRBV6-4, the J gene TRBJ1-1, with D possibly being TRBD1 (5 bases). Germline V lookup: CDR1 MRHNA, CDR2 SNTAGT. V shed 6 bases and J shed 3 bases, with 11 bases lying between them. This CDR3 has 13 amino acids. CDR3 nucleotides: TGTGCCAGCAGCCCAGGGTCGGACACTGAAGCTTTCTTT. Protein product: CASSPGSDTEAFF.

The V call is TRBV7-9, the J call TRBJ1-2; D gene uncertain. Germline V gives CDR1 SEHNR, CDR2 FQNEAQ (reference sequence). This CDR3 has 13 residues. V was pared by 5 bases and J by 6 bases, with 13 bases between. The CDR3 DNA follows: TGTGCCAGCAGCCTCGCCCCCGCGGATGGCTACACCTTC. It specifies CASSLAPADGYTF.

The chain combines TRBV9 with TRBJ1-3; tentative D call: TRBD1 (6 bases). The CDR3 totals 16 residues. Germline V gene data show CDR1 as SGDLS and CDR2 as YYNGEE. V lost 0 bases, J lost 2 bases, and 12 bases lay in between. In DNA form, the CDR3 reads TGTGCCAGCAGCGTAGTAGCAGCAGGGGCTGGAAACACCATATATTTT. This translates into CASSVVAAGAGNTIYF.

The table lists this clone with a count of one. J is TRBJ2-5 and V is TRBV5-1; 7 positions agree with TRBD2. The V and J ends lost 0 bases and 5 bases, in that order; junction bases with no gene match: 1. The length of the CDR3 is 13 residues. Germline CDR1 reads SGHRS; CDR2 reads YFSETQ. The DNA for the CDR3 is TGCGCCAGCAGCTTGGCGGGAGGCGAGACCCAGTACTTC. Protein product: CASSLAGGETQYF.

The chain couples TRBV3-1 (or the pseudogene TRBV3-2) to TRBJ2-2, with D tentatively TRBD2 (5 bases). Trimming took off 2 bases at V and 4 bases at J, with 8 bases between the two ends. The CDR3 has 14 residues. Per the germline V gene, CDR1 is LGHDT and CDR2 is YNNKEL (reference sequence). The CDR3 nucleotides are TGTGCCAGCAGCCAACAGCGGAGCACCGGGGAGCTGTTTTTT. Amino acids: CASSQQRSTGELFF.

This chain connects TRBV27 to TRBJ1-4; 7 bases match TRBD1. The germline gives CDR1 MNHEY, CDR2 SMNVEV (reference sequence). This CDR3 contains 14 residues. After removal of 2 bases from V and 8 bases from J, the junction contained 5 bases not matched to a gene. The DNA of the CDR3 is TGTGCCAGCAGTTTAAATAGGGGGCAAGAAAAACTGTTTTTT. This encodes CASSLNRGQEKLFF.

The V and J genes are TRBV28 and TRBJ1-5, with TRBD1 matching 7 bases. Germline assignment: CDR1 MDHEN and CDR2 SYDVKM. The CDR3 is 14 amino acids. Unmatched junction bases numbered 8, after V lost 6 bases and J lost 6 bases. The CDR3, as DNA: TGTGCCAGCAGCCTAGGGACAGTTTTTCAGCCCCAGCATTTT. Amino acids: CASSLGTVFQPQHF.

The chain links TRBV10-3 to TRBJ1-1, with D perhaps matching TRBD1 (5 bases). Germline CDR1 is ENHRY and CDR2 is SYGVKD. The CDR3 spans 14 residues. The V end lost 8 bases, the J end lost 0 bases, and 13 bases lay between the germline ends. The CDR3: CAIRGLRVNTEAFF. The CDR3 DNA is TGTGCCATCCGGGGGTTGAGAGTGAACACTGAAGCTTTCTTT.

The chain recombines TRBV12-5 with TRBJ2-3; TRBD1 matches 8 bases. Germline CDR1 is LGHNT and CDR2 is FRNRAP. Trimming cost V 10 bases and J 4 bases; bases outside gene matches: 10. The CDR3 is 14 residues long. CDR3 coding DNA: TGTGCTACCCAAGGGGCAGGGGGCCCAGATACGCAGTATTTT. As protein: CATQGAGGPDTQYF.

CDR3 protein: CASSFGAGAKNTGELFF. Written as DNA, the CDR3 is TGTGCCAGCAGCTTCGGGGCAGGGGCCAAGAACACCGGGGAGCTGTTTTTT. The J gene is TRBJ2-2, the V gene TRBV7-9, with D tentatively TRBD1 (6 bases). V lost 3 bases and J lost 1, with 15 bases in between. The germline V gene has CDR1 SEHNR and CDR2 FQNEAQ (reference sequence). The CDR3 length is 17 residues.

As DNA, the CDR3 is TGTGCCAGCAGCCTCCGCTCAGGGCCTGGCTACACCTTC. Translated, it gives CASSLRSGPGYTF. J is TRBJ1-2 and V is TRBV11-3; D perhaps matches TRBD1 (5 bases). Per the germline V gene, CDR1 is SGHNT and CDR2 is YENEEA. The CDR3 loop spans 13 amino acids. The ends were cut back, 5 bases at V and 7 bases at J, with 14 bases in the middle.

This chain connects TRBV2 to TRBJ2-2; a weak D match, TRBD1 (7 bases). Deletions cut 6 bases from V and 5 bases from J, with 16 bases between. Germline CDR1 is SNHLY and CDR2 is FYNNEI. CDR3 length equals 15 residues. CDR3 bases: TGTGCCAGCAGAGGTGGCAGGGGGGAAACCGGGGAGCTGTTTTTT. As protein: CASRGGRGETGELFF.

The DNA for the CDR3 is TGTGCCAGCAGCACCTGGGACACAGGCTCCTACGAGCAGTACTTC. Protein sequence: CASSTWDTGSYEQYF. The V call is TRBV7-9, the J call TRBJ2-7, with D tentatively TRBD1 (6 bases). V was cut by 5 bases and J by 0 bases, with 14 bases left in between. Germline V gene data show CDR1 as SEHNR and CDR2 as FQNEAQ (reference sequence). The CDR3 contains 15 residues. Looking up the rest from reference TRBV7-9 and TRBJ2-7 gives the full variable domain: DTGVSQNPRHKITKRGQNVTFRCDPISEHNRLYWYRQTLGQGPEFLTYFQNEAQLEKSRLLSDRFSAERPKGSFSTLEIQRTEQGDSAMYLCASSTWDTGSYEQYFGPGTRLTVT.

This sequence joins TRBV27 and TRBJ1-1; tentatively, D is TRBD1 (6 bases). CDR3 length equals 14 residues. The germline gives CDR1 MNHEY, CDR2 SMNVEV (reference sequence). V dropped 8 bases and J dropped 5 bases, with 18 bases sitting between them. This CDR3 reads CASWQGQGWTEAFF. CDR3 DNA: TGTGCCAGCTGGCAGGGGCAGGGATGGACTGAAGCTTTCTTT.

The chain joins TRBV28 to TRBJ2-1; 13 bases match TRBD2. The ends lost 4 bases at V and 4 bases at J; junction bases unmatched: 4. CDR1 MDHEN and CDR2 SYDVKM come from the germline V gene. The CDR3 is 16 amino acids. CDR3: CASSSGLAGPYNEQFF. CDR3 DNA sequence: TGTGCCAGCAGTTCGGGACTAGCGGGACCATACAATGAGCAGTTCTTC.